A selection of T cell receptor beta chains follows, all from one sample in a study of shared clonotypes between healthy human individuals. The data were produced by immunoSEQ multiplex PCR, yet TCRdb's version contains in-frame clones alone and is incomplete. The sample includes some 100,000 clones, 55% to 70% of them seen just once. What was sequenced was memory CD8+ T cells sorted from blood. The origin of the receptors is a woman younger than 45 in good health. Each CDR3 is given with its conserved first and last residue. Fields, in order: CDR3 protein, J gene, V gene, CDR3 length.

cdr3_aa: CASSLIPGQGNGELFF
j_call: TRBJ2-2
v_call: TRBV27
cdr3_length: 16

cdr3_aa: CASSPDRYNTEAFF
j_call: TRBJ1-1
v_call: TRBV10-2
cdr3_length: 14

cdr3_aa: CATSTRGHEQYF
j_call: TRBJ2-7
v_call: TRBV15
cdr3_length: 12

cdr3_aa: CASSISSGGPTYEQYF
j_call: TRBJ2-7
v_call: TRBV19
cdr3_length: 16

cdr3_aa: CASSPHAPGGPRRYEQYF
j_call: TRBJ2-7
v_call: TRBV27
cdr3_length: 18

cdr3_aa: CASSFRPTGRGLAGEGTQYF
j_call: TRBJ2-3
v_call: TRBV28
cdr3_length: 20

cdr3_aa: CASSPPGLPYEQYF
j_call: TRBJ2-7
v_call: TRBV6-5
cdr3_length: 14

cdr3_aa: CASSRGQPRAFF
j_call: TRBJ1-1
v_call: TRBV2
cdr3_length: 12

cdr3_aa: CASSSHRGRGEQYF
j_call: TRBJ2-7
v_call: TRBV25-1
cdr3_length: 14

cdr3_aa: CASSEWSKGTNNEQFF
j_call: TRBJ2-1
v_call: TRBV6-1
cdr3_length: 16